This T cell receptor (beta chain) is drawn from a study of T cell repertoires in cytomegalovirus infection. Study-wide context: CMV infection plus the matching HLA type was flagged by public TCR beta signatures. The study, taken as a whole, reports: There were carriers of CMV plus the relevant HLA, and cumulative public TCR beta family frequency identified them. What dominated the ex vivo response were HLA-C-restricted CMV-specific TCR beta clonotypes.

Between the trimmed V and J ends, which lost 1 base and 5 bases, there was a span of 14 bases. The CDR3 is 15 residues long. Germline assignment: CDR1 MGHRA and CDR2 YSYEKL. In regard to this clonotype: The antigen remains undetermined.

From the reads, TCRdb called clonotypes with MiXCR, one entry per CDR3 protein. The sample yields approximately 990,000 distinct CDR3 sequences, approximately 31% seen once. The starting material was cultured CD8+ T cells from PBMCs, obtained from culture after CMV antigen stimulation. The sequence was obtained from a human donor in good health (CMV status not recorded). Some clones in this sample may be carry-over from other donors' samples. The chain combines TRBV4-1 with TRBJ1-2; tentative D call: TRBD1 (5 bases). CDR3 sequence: CASSQVGASPYGYTF. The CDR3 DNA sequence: TGCGCCAGCAGCCAAGTCGGGGCGAGCCCTTATGGCTACACCTTC.